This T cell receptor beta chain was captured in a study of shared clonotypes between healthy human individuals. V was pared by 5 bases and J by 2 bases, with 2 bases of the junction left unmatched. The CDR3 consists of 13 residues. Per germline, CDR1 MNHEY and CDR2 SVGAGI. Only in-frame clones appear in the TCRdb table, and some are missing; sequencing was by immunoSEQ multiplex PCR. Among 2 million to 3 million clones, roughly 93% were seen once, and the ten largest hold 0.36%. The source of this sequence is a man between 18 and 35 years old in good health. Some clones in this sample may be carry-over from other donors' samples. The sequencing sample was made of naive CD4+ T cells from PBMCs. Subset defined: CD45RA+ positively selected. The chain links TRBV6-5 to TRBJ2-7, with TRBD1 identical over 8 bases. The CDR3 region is CASSRTGPYEQYF. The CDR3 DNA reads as TGTGCCAGCAGTCGGACAGGGCCCTACGAGCAGTACTTC.